Listed here are 3 T cell receptor beta chains from one sample, sequenced in a study of CXCR3-negative and CXCR3-positive naive CD8 T cells. All TRB cDNA libraries came from 5' RACE performed with UMI labels. TCRdb reprocessed the 5' RACE reads; each CDR3 protein has one entry and no DNA is given. The record lists roughly 100,000 distinct CDR3 sequences, of which the ten most abundant hold about 1%. Sequences were obtained from naive CXCR3- CD8+ T cells from blood. The subset is: CD45RO-CCR7+CD27+CD95- naive CD8+ T cells lacking CXCR3 (TNR3-). Receptor source: a human donor in good health. Some clones in this sample may be carry-over from other donors' samples.

This chain links TRBV27 with TRBJ2-7; the D call of TRBD1 rests on TCRdb alone, since no DNA is present to check it. The germline CDR1 and CDR2 sequences are MNHEY and SMNVEV (reference sequence). The CDR3 has 14 residues. The CDR3 spells CASSLYTGNHEQYF.

V gene TRBV14 combines with J gene TRBJ2-2. Germline CDR1 SGHDN, CDR2 FVKESK. The CDR3 runs 14 residues. This CDR3 reads CASSQELPTGELFF.

The genes are TRBV7-9 and TRBJ2-7; the TRBD1 assignment by TCRdb is unverifiable without DNA. Germline assignment: CDR1 SEHNR and CDR2 FQNEAQ (reference sequence). CDR3 length equals 14 residues. This chain's CDR3 is CASIPSDISYEQYF.